This is a list of T cell receptor beta chains from one sample in a study of blood T cells in healthy people across ages. TCRdb analysed the 5' RACE reads with MiXCR anew, one entry per CDR3 protein. Of 700,000 to 950,000 distinct CDR3 sequences detected, roughly 45% appear once; the ten largest clones hold approximately 22%. The sequencing input was blood. Receptors originate from a woman aged 60 to 75 in good health. The CDR3 runs from the conserved cysteine through the conserved F or W. A D gene is named only where the DNA matches it firmly. Expanded clones are given a class, and other clones once, few, many or no size at all.

CDR3	DNA	size	J	V	D
CASSSATRDTQYF	TGTGCCAGCAGTTCAGCCACCCGAGATACGCAGTATTTT	.	TRBJ2-3	TRBV27	.
CASSFGQAQPQHF	TGTGCCAGCAGTTTCGGACAGGCCCAACCCCAGCATTTT	.	TRBJ1-5	TRBV27	TRBD1
CASSQVGQGVTDTQYF	TGCGCCAGCAGCCAAGTGGGCCAGGGTGTCACAGATACGCAGTATTTT	.	TRBJ2-3	TRBV4-3	.
CASSQEGGGNVQFF	TGTGCCAGCAGCCAAGAAGGGGGGGGGAATGTGCAGTTCTTC	.	TRBJ2-1	TRBV3-1	.
CASSYPAAGLTDTQYF	TGTGCCAGCAGTTACCCAGCAGCGGGCCTCACAGATACGCAGTATTTT	many	TRBJ2-3	TRBV28	.
CASSEARFPQETQYF	TGTGCCAGCAGTGAAGCTAGATTTCCCCAAGAGACCCAGTACTTC	few	TRBJ2-5	TRBV25-1	.
CASSPSGQPATYGYTF	TGTGCCAGTAGTCCCTCGGGACAGCCAGCGACCTATGGCTACACCTTC	.	TRBJ1-2	TRBV19	TRBD1
CASSQETTYEQYF	TGTGCCAGCAGCCAAGAGACCACCTACGAGCAGTACTTC	.	TRBJ2-7	TRBV3-1	.
CAGSEGHDDSNQPQHF	TGTGCCGGCAGCGAGGGACATGATGATAGCAATCAGCCCCAGCATTTT	.	TRBJ1-5	TRBV3-1	.
CSAREPWTANEQFF	TGCAGTGCTAGAGAACCATGGACCGCCAATGAGCAGTTCTTC	few	TRBJ2-1	TRBV20-1	.
CSARESYDRAPQETQYF	TGCAGTGCTAGAGAAAGCTATGACAGGGCCCCCCAAGAGACCCAGTACTTC	.	TRBJ2-5	TRBV20-1	TRBD1
CASSLGPIWETQYF	TGTGCCAGCAGCTTGGGGCCTATCTGGGAGACCCAGTACTTC	.	TRBJ2-5	TRBV7-9	.
CASSQDGTPQETQYF	TGTGCCAGCAGCCAAGATGGGACTCCACAAGAGACCCAGTACTTC	few	TRBJ2-5	TRBV3-1	.
CASRAGGNYNEQFF	TGTGCCAGCAGGGCGGGGGGGAACTACAATGAGCAGTTCTTC	few	TRBJ2-1	TRBV28	TRBD2
CASSVGGNPVEAFF	TGTGCCAGCAGCGTAGGAGGGAACCCTGTAGAAGCTTTCTTT	.	TRBJ1-1	TRBV9	.
CASSQAPGQGSQPQHF	TGTGCCAGCAGCCAGGCTCCGGGACAGGGGAGTCAGCCCCAGCATTTT	.	TRBJ1-5	TRBV4-2	TRBD1
CASSTGQGIEQYF	TGTGCCAGCAGCACGGGACAGGGGATCGAGCAGTACTTC	.	TRBJ2-7	TRBV5-5	TRBD1
CASSQGGGVYEQFF	TGTGCCAGCTCACAAGGGGGGGGTGTCTACGAGCAGTTCTTC	.	TRBJ2-1	TRBV6-2/TRBV6-3	.
CASSANARGRDTEAFF	TGTGCCAGCAGCGCTAACGCCCGGGGACGGGACACTGAAGCTTTCTTT	.	TRBJ1-1	TRBV9	.
CASSQGGGGPTEAFF	TGTGCCAGCAGCCAAGGGGGTGGAGGGCCGACTGAAGCTTTCTTT	few	TRBJ1-1	TRBV4-2	.
CASSPPGGQSTDTQYF	TGCGCCAGCAGCCCCCCCGGGGGACAGAGCACAGATACGCAGTATTTT	once	TRBJ2-3	TRBV4-1	.
CSALDSGASTDTQYF	TGCAGTGCTTTGGATAGCGGAGCTAGCACAGATACGCAGTATTTT	few	TRBJ2-3	TRBV20-1	.
CARRQPRPDTQYF	TGTGCTAGGAGACAGCCTCGTCCAGATACGCAGTATTTT	.	TRBJ2-3	TRBV12-5	.
CASSQEGPGRGTDTQYF	TGTGCCAGCAGCCAAGAGGGCCCGGGCAGGGGCACAGATACGCAGTATTTT	.	TRBJ2-3	TRBV3-1	.
CASESQGLNNEQYF	TGTGCCAGCGAGTCCCAGGGCCTGAACAATGAGCAGTACTTC	.	TRBJ2-5	TRBV12-3/TRBV12-4	.
CGGAASVMNEQYF	TGCGGCGGCGCGGCTAGCGTAATGAACGAGCAGTACTTC	.	TRBJ2-7	TRBV20-1	.
CSASIAVQETQYF	TGCAGTGCTAGCATAGCGGTCCAAGAGACCCAGTACTTC	few	TRBJ2-5	TRBV20-1	.